One sample yielded the 21 T cell receptor beta chains listed below, sequenced in a study of T cell repertoires in cytomegalovirus infection. These receptors' antigens are unknown. One entry per CDR3 protein, called by TCRdb with MiXCR from the reads. The table has some 940,000 distinct CDR3 sequences, about a third seen once; the top ten hold around an eighth. The source was cultured CD8+ T cells from PBMCs, collected from culture after CMV antigen stimulation. The origin of the receptors is a human donor in good health (CMV status not recorded). Some clones in this sample may be carry-over from other donors' samples.

This clonotype was recorded a few times. The V call is TRBV12-3 or TRBV12-4, the J call TRBJ1-2; D is possibly TRBD1 (5 bases). Trimming stripped 8 bases from V and 4 bases from J, with 8 bases between. This CDR3 has 11 residues. The CDR3 coding sequence is TGTGCCAGCTTGGGGCCCTATGGCTACACCTTC. It translates to CASLGPYGYTF.

V gene TRBV7-9 combines with J gene TRBJ2-6; D remains ambiguous. From germline, CDR1 is SEHNR and CDR2 FQNEAQ (reference sequence). Trimming removed 0 bases at V and 0 bases at J, with 9 bases between. The CDR3 is 17 amino acids. For the CDR3, the DNA is TGTGCCAGCAGCTTAGCAGGCTGGGGCTCTGGGGCCAACGTCCTGACTTTC. Its translation is CASSLAGWGSGANVLTF.

The chain recombines TRBV9 with TRBJ1-2, with 8 bases lining up with TRBD1. The CDR3 length is 17 residues. Losses at the gene ends were 0 bases for V and 0 bases for J; bases not matched to a gene: 7. Germline values: CDR1 SGDLS, CDR2 YYNGEE. The CDR3 DNA reads as TGTGCCAGCAGCGTAGCGGGACAGGAGTCAGCTAACTATGGCTACACCTTC. The encoded protein is CASSVAGQESANYGYTF.

In this sample, this clonotype turned up a few times. The chain links TRBV7-3 to TRBJ2-1, with D tentatively TRBD1 (6 bases). Trimming took off 5 bases at V and 3 bases at J, with 14 bases between the two ends. The CDR3 spans 15 residues. Germline V CDR1 and CDR2: SGHTA, FQGTGA. The CDR3 DNA reads TGTGCCAGCAGCACTAGACAGGTGAACTACAATGAGCAGTTCTTC. This translates into CASSTRQVNYNEQFF.

The CDR3 here is CASSIGGQRNQPQHF. The CDR3 DNA is TGTGCCAGTAGTATAGGTGGGCAGCGCAATCAGCCCCAGCATTTT. This rearrangement joins TRBV19 to TRBJ1-5; D not resolved. V was trimmed by 1 base and J by 2 bases, leaving 9 bases between them. The CDR3 has 15 amino acids. Germline loops: CDR1 LNHDA, CDR2 SQIVND (reference sequence). The full variable domain, completed using reference TRBV19 and TRBJ1-5, is DGGITQSPKYLFRKEGQNVTLSCEQNLNHDAMYWYRQDPGQGLRLIYYSQIVNDFQKGDIAEGYSVSREKKESFPLTVTSAQKNPTAFYLCASSIGGQRNQPQHFGDGTRLSIL.

This clonotype was found a few times. This sequence joins TRBV5-1 and TRBJ2-1, with D hard to call. The CDR3 runs to 15 residues. Per germline, CDR1 SGHRS and CDR2 YFSETQ. Trimming cost V 2 bases and J 4 bases, with 13 bases left between them. As DNA, the CDR3 is TGCGCCAGCAGCTTCCGCCCCTCCCTTTACAATGAGCAGTTCTTC. Its translation is CASSFRPSLYNEQFF. The whole variable domain, filled in from reference TRBV5-1 and TRBJ2-1, reads KAGVTQTPRYLIKTRGQQVTLSCSPISGHRSVSWYQQTPGQGLQFLFEYFSETQRNKGNFPGRFSGRQFSNSRSEMNVSTLELGDSALYLCASSFRPSLYNEQFFGPGTRLTVL.

This chain joins TRBV7-9 and TRBJ2-1; tentatively, D is TRBD2 (6 bases). Germline loops: CDR1 SEHNR, CDR2 FQNEAQ (reference sequence). The ends were cut back, 7 bases at V and 9 bases at J, with 13 bases in the middle. This CDR3 is built from 12 residues. The CDR3 DNA sequence: TGTGCCAGCAACCCCCCCGGGGGTGAGCAGTTCTTC. This encodes CASNPPGGEQFF.

This clonotype turned up a few times. The chain has TRBV28 and TRBJ2-3, with D possibly TRBD1 on 6 matching bases. Looked up from germline, CDR1 is MDHEN and CDR2 is SYDVKM. The CDR3 is 15 residues long. Trimming cost V 6 bases and J 4 bases, with 17 bases left between them. The CDR3 DNA sequence: TGTGCCAGCAGCCGAACAGGGAGATGGCCAGATACGCAGTATTTT. Protein: CASSRTGRWPDTQYF.

The V and J genes are TRBV12-5 and TRBJ2-5; perhaps D is TRBD1 or TRBD2 (5 bases each). Looked up from germline, CDR1 is LGHNT and CDR2 is FRNRAP. The CDR3 is 17 amino acids. V lost 3 bases and J lost 2, with 19 bases in between. In DNA form, the CDR3 reads TGTGCTAGTGGTTTCACCCCAACCGGGACCGCGCAAGAGACCCAGTACTTC. Translation: CASGFTPTGTAQETQYF.

In its sample, this clonotype was seen a few times. V usage is TRBV7-9 and J usage is TRBJ1-1, with D hard to call. The CDR3 consists of 19 residues. The germline V gene has CDR1 SEHNR and CDR2 FQNEAQ (reference sequence). Trimming left V 3 bases short and J 0 bases short, with 23 bases between. The CDR3 nucleotides read TGTGCCAGCAGCTTCACCCGGGTTTCTGACGATTGGGTGAACACTGAAGCTTTCTTT. Translating gives CASSFTRVSDDWVNTEAFF.

Worth noting for this clonotype: This could be a read error, since a much larger clone is one nucleotide away. V usage is TRBV7-4 and J usage is TRBJ2-1; D perhaps matches TRBD1 (5 bases). This CDR3 has 16 residues. Germline CDR1 is SGHVT and CDR2 is SQSDAQ. The CDR3 loop reads CTSTETQGALYNEQFF. The CDR3 DNA sequence: TGTACCAGCACCGAGACCCAGGGCGCTCTATACAATGAGCAGTTCTTC.

The chain has TRBV12-3 or TRBV12-4 and TRBJ2-3, with 8 nucleotides matching TRBD2. Losses at the gene ends were 5 bases for V and 2 bases for J; bases not matched to a gene: 12. This CDR3 comprises 17 residues. The DNA of the CDR3 is TGTGCCAGCAGTCCCGCGTTGACTAGCGCGACCACAGATACGCAGTATTTT. Translating it yields CASSPALTSATTDTQYF.

This clonotype occurred a few times. This chain joins TRBV25-1 and TRBJ2-1; D unresolved. The CDR3 has 14 amino acids. The V end was cut by 7 bases, the J end by 0 bases, with 10 bases between. Germline CDR1 is MGHDK and CDR2 is SYGVNS. This CDR3 is CASISGSSYNEQFF. CDR3 nucleotide sequence: TGTGCCAGCATCTCGGGTAGCTCCTACAATGAGCAGTTCTTC.

Concerning this clonotype itself: This may come from a read error, since a much larger clone is one base off. The CDR3 loop reads CVSSLVKDRGNAYNSPLHF. The CDR3 region has the DNA TGTGTCAGCAGCTTAGTAAAGGACAGGGGGAACGCCTATAATTCACCCCTCCACTTT. The chain couples TRBV7-8 to TRBJ1-6; 10 bases align to TRBD1. The CDR3 runs to 19 residues. The germline CDR1 and CDR2 sequences are SGHVS and FQNEAQ.

This clonotype showed up just a few times. This rearrangement joins TRBV10-3 to TRBJ1-1, with no clear D. Germline assignment: CDR1 ENHRY and CDR2 SYGVKD. V was trimmed by 6 bases and J by 4 bases, leaving 9 bases between them. CDR3 length equals 12 residues. CDR3 sequence: CAISEAATEAFF. In DNA form, the CDR3 reads TGTGCCATCAGCGAGGCGGCCACTGAAGCTTTCTTT.

This chain joins TRBV19 and TRBJ2-3; D uncertain. This CDR3 is built from 15 residues. Germline V CDR1 and CDR2: LNHDA, SQIVND (reference sequence). V lost 2 bases, J lost 0 bases, and 9 bases lay in between. The CDR3 sequence is CASSIMDRSTDTQYF. CDR3 nucleotide sequence: TGTGCCAGTAGTATAATGGACCGAAGCACAGATACGCAGTATTTT. Looking up the rest from reference TRBV19 and TRBJ2-3 gives the full variable domain: DGGITQSPKYLFRKEGQNVTLSCEQNLNHDAMYWYRQDPGQGLRLIYYSQIVNDFQKGDIAEGYSVSREKKESFPLTVTSAQKNPTAFYLCASSIMDRSTDTQYFGPGTRLTVL.

This chain connects TRBV27 to TRBJ1-3; D gene unclear. This CDR3 is 14 amino acids long. The V end was cut by 3 bases, the J end by 2 bases, with 8 bases between. CDR1 is MNHEY and CDR2 is SMNVEV in the germline V gene (reference sequence). CDR3 coding DNA: TGTGCCAGCAGTTTCTCTGACACTGGAAACACCATATATTTT. It encodes CASSFSDTGNTIYF.

The rearrangement uses TRBV4-1 and TRBJ1-4; the D is unclear. V lost 4 bases, J lost 8 bases, and 14 bases lay in between. Germline V gives CDR1 MGHRA, CDR2 YSYEKL. This CDR3 has 14 residues. Here the CDR3 reads CASSRAAMQEKLFF. Written as DNA, the CDR3 is TGCGCCAGCAGCCGAGCGGCTATGCAGGAAAAACTGTTTTTT.

This clonotype was seen a handful of times. V is TRBV11-2 and J is TRBJ1-1; 7 bases match TRBD1. This CDR3 comprises 14 residues. With V trimmed by 6 bases and J by 1 base, 5 bases remained unmatched. Per the germline V gene, CDR1 is SGHAT and CDR2 is FQNNGV. The CDR3 DNA reads as TGTGCCAGCAGGCCATACAGGGGGAACACTGAAGCTTTCTTT. Protein sequence: CASRPYRGNTEAFF. The full variable domain, in which reference TRBV11-2 and TRBJ1-1 provide the parts outside the CDR3, is EAGVAQSPRYKIIEKRQSVAFWCNPISGHATLYWYQQILGQGPKLLIQFQNNGVVDDSQLPKDRFSAERLKGVDSTLKIQPAKLEDSAVYLCASRPYRGNTEAFFGQGTRLTVV.

The genes are TRBV7-9 and TRBJ2-7; D unclear. Looked up from germline, CDR1 is SEHNR and CDR2 is FQNEAQ (reference sequence). The CDR3 is 13 amino acids. V was pared by 3 bases and J by 7 bases, with 13 bases between. CDR3 nucleotide sequence: TGTGCCAGCAGCTTCCCCTACACCGGGGAGCAGTACTTC. It yields the protein CASSFPYTGEQYF.

As DNA, the CDR3 is TGTGCCAGCCTCGGGGGGTTCCGAGGCCGCACAGATACGCAGTATTTT. Residues: CASLGGFRGRTDTQYF. The chain has TRBV11-2 and TRBJ2-3; 7 positions match TRBD2. This CDR3 spans 16 amino acids. J gave up 1 base and V 8 bases, and 12 bases lay outside the gene matches. Germline CDR1 and CDR2: SGHAT and FQNNGV.